A selection of T cell receptor beta chains follows, all from one sample in a study of cytomegalovirus exposure and HLA in healthy donors. Some clones are missing from TCRdb's copy, which holds only in-frame ones; the method was immunoSEQ multiplex PCR. This repertoire shows about 200,000 clones, roughly 88% found once; its top ten account for roughly 0.66%. The sample comprised PBMCs. Receptors originate from a boy younger than 10 in good health and CMV-seronegative. Both conserved end residues are part of each CDR3. The order of the fields is V gene, CDR3 protein.

TRBV7-9	CASSSGGGPNTEAFF
TRBV7-6	CASSLGTGAVFEAFF
TRBV4-2	CASSHVGQAAEQYF
TRBV4-1	CASSQEADRGNTEAFF
TRBV18	CASSPGGDHTYEQYF
TRBV9	CASSVEGQGFSGYTF
TRBV6-1	CASSEIWQGNNRGYF
TRBV6-5	CASSYSRVAKNIQYF
TRBV13	CASSFRTNNEQYF
TRBV7-6	CASSLGGTGHEQYF
TRBV19	CASSSRALAEETQYF
TRBV7-9	CASSFGGAFYEQYF
TRBV19	CASREVSWLGGYTF
TRBV6-1	CASRDRAMNTEAFF
TRBV27	CASSKGAGVGEQYF
TRBV28	CASSLAAEGTYEQYF
TRBV5-1	CASNAGAYEQYF